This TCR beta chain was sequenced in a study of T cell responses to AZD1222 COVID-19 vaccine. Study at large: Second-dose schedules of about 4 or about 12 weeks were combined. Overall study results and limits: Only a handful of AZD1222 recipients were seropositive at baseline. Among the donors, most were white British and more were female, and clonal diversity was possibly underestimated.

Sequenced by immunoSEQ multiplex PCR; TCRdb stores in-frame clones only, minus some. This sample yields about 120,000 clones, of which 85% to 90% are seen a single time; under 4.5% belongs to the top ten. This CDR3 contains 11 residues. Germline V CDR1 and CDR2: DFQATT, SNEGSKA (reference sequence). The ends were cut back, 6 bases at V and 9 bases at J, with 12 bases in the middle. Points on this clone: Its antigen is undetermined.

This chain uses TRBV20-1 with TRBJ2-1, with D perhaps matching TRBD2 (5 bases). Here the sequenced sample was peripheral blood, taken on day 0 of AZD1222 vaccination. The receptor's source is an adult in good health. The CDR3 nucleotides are TGCAGTGCGAAAAGAGAGGGTGAGCAGTTCTTC. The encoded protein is CSAKREGEQFF.